This T cell receptor beta chain derives from a study of post-analysis software for immune sequencing data. General study points: Among five TRBV segments more frequent in patients than controls were TRBV5-6, TRBV5-1 and TRBV20-1.

Prepared TCR beta cDNA libraries contained unique molecular identifiers. TCRdb itself ran the PCR reads through MiXCR, one entry per CDR3 protein. The sample carries roughly 700,000 distinct CDR3 sequences, roughly 30% recorded once. Trimming at V came to 0 bases and at J to 4 bases, leaving 3 bases not matched to a gene. In germline, CDR1 is DFQATT, CDR2 SNEGSKA (reference sequence). This CDR3 is 14 amino acids long. This clonotype occurred many times. Its antigen is still unknown. This receptor was identified in a girl aged 5 to 17 with multiple sclerosis. The specimen was blood. The rearrangement joins TRBV20-1 to TRBJ2-5; 9 nucleotides align to TRBD1. CDR3 sequence: CSAREGGQGETQYF. The CDR3, as DNA: TGCAGTGCTAGAGAAGGGGGACAGGGAGAGACCCAGTACTTC.